The next 10 T cell receptor beta chains were all read from a single sample in a study of blood T cell repertoires in COVID-19. TCRdb's table, derived via immunoSEQ multiplex PCR, lists solely in-frame clones and lacks some. The table shows 310,000 or so clones, with 70% to 90% occurring only once. Sequenced sample: peripheral blood. The receptors stem from a man in his 70s with acute or convalescent COVID-19.

This clone came up once. The chain joins TRBV7-6 to TRBJ1-1, with D possibly TRBD1 on 6 matching bases. Trimming stripped 5 bases from V and 3 bases from J, with 16 bases between. Germline assignment: CDR1 SGHVS and CDR2 FNYEAQ. The length of the CDR3 is 15 residues. In DNA form, the CDR3 reads TGTGCCAGCAGCCCGAACAGGGCGAGGGACACTGAAGCTTTCTTT. This translates into CASSPNRARDTEAFF.

The chain has TRBV27 and TRBJ2-2, with TRBD2 identical over 12 bases. Per the germline V gene, CDR1 is MNHEY and CDR2 is SMNVEV (reference sequence). Unmatched junction bases numbered 9, after V lost 5 bases and J lost 5 bases. This CDR3 region has 17 residues. This CDR3 is CASSAPLAGGWTGELFF. CDR3 nucleotides: TGTGCCAGCAGTGCCCCCCTAGCGGGAGGGTGGACCGGGGAGCTGTTTTTT.

This clone was counted a few times. The same CDR3 arises from other DNA sequences in this sample as well. The chain joins TRBV5-4 to TRBJ1-2, with 8 bases fitting TRBD1. From germline, CDR1 is SGHNT and CDR2 YYREEE (reference sequence). V lost 4 bases to trimming and J lost 3 bases; unmatched junction nucleotides: 2. CDR3 length equals 13 residues. The CDR3: CASSLDRDYGYTF. CDR3 in DNA: TGTGCCAGCAGCCTGGACAGGGACTATGGCTACACCTTC.

This clone appeared a single time. This chain uses TRBV6-5 with TRBJ1-5; 7 nucleotides line up with TRBD1. The CDR3 extends over 15 amino acids. V lost 4 bases to trimming and J lost 7 bases; unmatched junction nucleotides: 10. CDR1 MNHEY and CDR2 SVGAGI come from the germline V gene. The CDR3 region has the DNA TGTGCCAGCAGTTTAACAGGGGCAGGCTGGCAGCCCCAGCATTTT. This codes for CASSLTGAGWQPQHF.

This chain connects TRBV2 to TRBJ2-5, with a tentative D call TRBD2 (5 bases). The germline CDR1 and CDR2 sequences are SNHLY and FYNNEI. This CDR3 has 15 amino acids. With 3 bases removed from V and 1 base from J, the gap between germline ends came to 12 bases. The CDR3 protein is CASSDRGTVQETQYF. In nucleotides, the CDR3 is TGTGCCAGCAGTGATCGGGGTACTGTCCAAGAGACCCAGTACTTC.

The rearrangement joins TRBV7-6 to TRBJ2-3, with TRBD2 identical over 9 bases. Looked up from germline, CDR1 is SGHVS and CDR2 is FNYEAQ. CDR3 length: 17 residues. Trimming at V came to 0 bases and at J to 6 bases, leaving 10 bases not matched to a gene. The CDR3 DNA follows: TGTGCCAGCAGCTTAGCGTTTGCGGGGGGGCTCGGTGATACGCAGTATTTT. Encoded protein: CASSLAFAGGLGDTQYF.

The gene calls are TRBV6-1 and TRBJ1-3, with D uncertain. The germline gives CDR1 MNHNS, CDR2 SASEGT. Trimming stripped 1 base from V and 2 bases from J, with 6 bases between. The CDR3 is 14 amino acids. Written as DNA, the CDR3 is TGTGCCAGCAGTGAAGGGTCTACTGGAAACACCATATATTTT. Translated, it gives CASSEGSTGNTIYF.

This clone has a handful of counts. The V gene is TRBV9, the J gene TRBJ1-4; a weak D match, TRBD1 (5 bases). The V and J ends lost 3 bases and 7 bases respectively, with 16 bases between them. This CDR3 region has 15 residues. CDR1 and CDR2 (germline): SGDLS, YYNGEE. The CDR3 DNA follows: TGTGCCAGCAGCGCATCCGGGACTACCAGTGAAAAACTGTTTTTT. Its protein is CASSASGTTSEKLFF.

The rearrangement uses TRBV7-2 and TRBJ2-5; tentatively, D is TRBD1 (6 bases). The germline V and J ends were trimmed by 2 bases and 4 bases, with 11 bases remaining between them. This CDR3 is 14 amino acids long. The germline CDR1 and CDR2 sequences are SGHTA and FQGNSA. The chain's CDR3 is CASSLSGVRETQYF. The DNA of the CDR3 is TGTGCCAGCAGCTTATCAGGGGTTAGAGAGACCCAGTACTTC.

The chain couples TRBV11-2 to TRBJ2-2; a possible D gene is TRBD2 (5 bases). CDR3 length equals 13 residues. Trimming took off 3 bases at V and 10 bases at J, with 12 bases between the two ends. Germline V lookup: CDR1 SGHAT, CDR2 FQNNGV. The CDR3 bases are TGTGCCAGCAGCTTGAGGGTTCGGTCGGAGCTGTTTTTT. Amino acids: CASSLRVRSELFF.